The 5 T cell receptor beta chains presented below share a single source sample, sequenced in a study of molecular identifiers for immune sequencing clone quantification. TCRdb independently ran MiXCR on the PCR reads; one entry per CDR3 protein. The sample has hundreds of thousands of distinct CDR3 sequences, roughly 23% seen once. The sequencing sample was made of naive CD8+ T cells from blood, with Jurkat cell RNA spiked in. Noted subset: FACS-sorted CD8+CD4-CCR7+CD45RA+ naive T cells. These receptors came from a human donor in good health. Some libraries in this study had Jurkat cell RNA spiked in.

For this clonotype: A read error may be the cause here, since a much bigger clone is one base away. The rearrangement uses TRBV6-5 and TRBJ1-4; TRBD1 matches at 8 bases. Germline assignment: CDR1 MNHEY and CDR2 SVGAGI. The ends lost 6 bases at V and 8 bases at J; junction bases unmatched: 11. This CDR3 region has 15 residues. The DNA for the CDR3 is TGTGCCAGCAGAAGGGGAGACAGGGGATACGAAAAACTGTTTTTT. Translation gives CASRRGDRGYEKLFF.

The chain recombines TRBV11-2 with TRBJ2-7, with no clear D. The germline V gene has CDR1 SGHAT and CDR2 FQNNGV. Trimming removed 5 bases at V and 3 bases at J, with 14 bases between. The CDR3 has 14 amino acids. The CDR3 here is CASSPTESNYEQYF. Written as DNA, the CDR3 is TGTGCCAGCAGCCCTACCGAATCTAACTACGAGCAGTACTTC.

This clonotype was seen a few times. The V and J genes are TRBV20-1 and TRBJ2-7; 7 nucleotides match TRBD1. CDR3 length equals 19 residues. V was pared by 2 bases and J by 4 bases, with 23 bases of the junction left unmatched. The germline V gene encodes CDR1 DFQATT and CDR2 SNEGSKA (reference sequence). CDR3 bases: TGCAGTGCTAGAAACCCCGGGGACAGACGAAACGTACCGCCATACGAGCAGTACTTC. Amino acids: CSARNPGDRRNVPPYEQYF.

Many counts were recorded for this clonotype. The rearrangement links TRBV7-6 to TRBJ1-1, with unresolved D. CDR1 SGHVS and CDR2 FNYEAQ come from the germline V gene. V lost 4 bases, J lost 0 bases, and 12 bases lay in between. This CDR3 has 15 amino acids. Written as DNA, the CDR3 is TGTGCCAGCAGCTCAGAAGTGGGCATGAACACTGAAGCTTTCTTT. Its translation: CASSSEVGMNTEAFF. Full variable domain (outside the CDR3, taken from reference TRBV7-6 and TRBJ1-1): GAGVSQSPRYKVTKRGQDVALRCDPISGHVSLYWYRQALGQGPEFLTYFNYEAQQDKSGLPNDRFSAERPEGSISTLTIQRTEQRDSAMYRCASSSEVGMNTEAFFGQGTRLTVV.

In its sample, this clonotype was seen a few times. The chain carries TRBV5-1 and TRBJ2-6; 13 nucleotides agree with TRBD2. Germline V CDR1 and CDR2: SGHRS, YFSETQ. Trimming took 7 bases from V and 3 from J; bases not matched to a gene: 10. This CDR3 is built from 18 residues. The CDR3 DNA reads TGCGCCAGCCGGGGGGCCGGACTAGCGGGAGTTGGGGCCAACGTCCTGACTTTC. Translating it yields CASRGAGLAGVGANVLTF.